A single sample is the source of the 5 T cell receptor beta chains below, sequenced in a study of blood T cell repertoires in COVID-19. Assay used: immunoSEQ multiplex PCR; TCRdb lists only in-frame clones, some missing. Of approximately 63,000 clones listed, about nine tenths are singletons. Sequenced input: peripheral blood. The receptors stem from a human donor in a cohort sampled during active COVID-19.

The table lists this clone with a count of one. V usage is TRBV15 and J usage is TRBJ2-3, with 8 nucleotides matching TRBD2. The CDR3 covers 16 residues. V shed 1 base and J 0 bases; nucleotides not matched to a gene: 3. CDR1 and CDR2 (germline): LNHNV, YYDKDF (reference sequence). Here the CDR3 DNA reads TGTGCCACCAGCAGAGTCCAGCGGGGGAGCACAGATACGCAGTATTTT. Translated, it gives CATSRVQRGSTDTQYF.

A single count supports this clone. The chain uses TRBV19 and TRBJ1-6; D ambiguous. CDR3 length: 14 amino acids. Trimming took 3 bases from V and 0 from J, leaving 3 bases between them. CDR1 and CDR2 from the germline V gene are LNHDA and SQIVND (reference sequence). The CDR3 bases are TGTGCCAGTAGTATCAGCTCCTATAATTCACCCCTCCACTTT. Amino acids: CASSISSYNSPLHF. Combining the CDR3 with reference TRBV19 and TRBJ1-6 gives the whole variable domain DGGITQSPKYLFRKEGQNVTLSCEQNLNHDAMYWYRQDPGQGLRLIYYSQIVNDFQKGDIAEGYSVSREKKESFPLTVTSAQKNPTAFYLCASSISSYNSPLHFGNGTRLTVT.

This chain connects TRBV12-5 to TRBJ1-1; D is unresolved. Germline V gene data show CDR1 as LGHNT and CDR2 as FRNRAP. The V and J ends lost 0 bases and 1 base respectively, with 9 bases between them. The CDR3 consists of 15 residues. The CDR3 spells CASGLVTSGNTEAFF. The CDR3 DNA follows: TGTGCTAGTGGTTTGGTAACAAGCGGGAACACTGAAGCTTTCTTT.

V gene TRBV25-1 combines with J gene TRBJ2-5; possibly TRBD1 for D (5 bases). Germline V gene lookup returns CDR1 MGHDK and CDR2 SYGVNS. V gave up 5 bases and J gave up 2 bases, with 12 bases separating them. The CDR3 has 14 residues. CDR3: CASSPHAGQETQYF. The CDR3 nucleotides are TGTGCCAGCAGTCCACACGCAGGGCAAGAGACCCAGTACTTC.

CDR3: CASRAGALNTEAFF. The CDR3 DNA reads as TGTGCCAGCAGGGCGGGTGCTCTGAACACTGAAGCTTTCTTT. This rearrangement joins TRBV2 to TRBJ1-1; D not certain. Germline loops: CDR1 SNHLY, CDR2 FYNNEI. The CDR3 totals 14 residues. Trimming took 6 bases from V and 0 from J, leaving 11 bases between them.